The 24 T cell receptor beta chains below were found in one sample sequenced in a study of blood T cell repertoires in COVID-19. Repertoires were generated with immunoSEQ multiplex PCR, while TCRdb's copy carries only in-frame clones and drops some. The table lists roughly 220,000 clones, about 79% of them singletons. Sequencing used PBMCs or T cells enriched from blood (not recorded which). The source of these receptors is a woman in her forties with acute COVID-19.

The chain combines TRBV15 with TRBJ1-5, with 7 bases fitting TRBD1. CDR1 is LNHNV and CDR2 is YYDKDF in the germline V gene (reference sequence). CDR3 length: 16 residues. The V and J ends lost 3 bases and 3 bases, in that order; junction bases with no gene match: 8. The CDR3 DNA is TGTGCCACCAGCAGGAGACAGGGAAGGCCCAATCAGCCCCAGCATTTT. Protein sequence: CATSRRQGRPNQPQHF.

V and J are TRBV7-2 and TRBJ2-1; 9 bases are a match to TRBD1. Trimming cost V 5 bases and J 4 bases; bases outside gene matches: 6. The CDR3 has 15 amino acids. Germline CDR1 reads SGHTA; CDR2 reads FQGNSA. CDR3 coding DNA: TGTGCCAGCAGCATACAGGGGGCGGGTTACAATGAGCAGTTCTTC. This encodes CASSIQGAGYNEQFF.

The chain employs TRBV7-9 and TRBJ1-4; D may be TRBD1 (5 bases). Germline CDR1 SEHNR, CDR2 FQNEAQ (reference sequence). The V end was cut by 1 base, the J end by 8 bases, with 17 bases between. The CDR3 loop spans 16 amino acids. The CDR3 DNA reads TGTGCCAGCAGCTTAGACCGCGGGGCCGGGGGGGAAAAACTGTTTTTT. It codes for CASSLDRGAGGEKLFF.

The CDR3 DNA follows: TGTGCCAGCACCACAGGGCATGTGGCGAACACTGAAGCTTTCTTT. Encoded protein: CASTTGHVANTEAFF. The chain has TRBV5-4 and TRBJ1-1; D is perhaps TRBD1 (6 bases). The ends were cut back, 6 bases at V and 1 base at J, with 16 bases in the middle. Germline V gene lookup returns CDR1 SGHNT and CDR2 YYREEE (reference sequence). The CDR3 sequence is 15 residues long.

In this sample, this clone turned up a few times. The CDR3 DNA sequence: TGTGCCAGCCACCCCACAGCTTTCGGGGAGCTGTTTTTT. This translates into CASHPTAFGELFF. The gene calls are TRBV18 and TRBJ2-2; D gene ambiguous. The CDR3 contains 13 residues. Germline CDR1 and CDR2: KGHSH and LQKENI. Trimming removed 8 bases at V and 7 bases at J, with 14 bases between.

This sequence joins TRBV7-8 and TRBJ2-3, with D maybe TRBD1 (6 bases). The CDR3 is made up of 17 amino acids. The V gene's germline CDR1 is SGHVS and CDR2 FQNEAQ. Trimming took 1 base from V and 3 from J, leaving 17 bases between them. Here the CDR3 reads CASSLDSGAVATDTQYF. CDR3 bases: TGTGCCAGCAGCTTAGATTCAGGGGCAGTAGCAACAGATACGCAGTATTTT.

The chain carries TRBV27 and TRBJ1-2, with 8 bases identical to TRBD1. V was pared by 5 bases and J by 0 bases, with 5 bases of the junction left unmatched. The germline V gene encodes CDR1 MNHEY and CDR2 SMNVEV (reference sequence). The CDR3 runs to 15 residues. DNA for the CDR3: TGTGCCAGCAGTCTCCGACAGGGGACTAACTATGGCTACACCTTC. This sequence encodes CASSLRQGTNYGYTF.

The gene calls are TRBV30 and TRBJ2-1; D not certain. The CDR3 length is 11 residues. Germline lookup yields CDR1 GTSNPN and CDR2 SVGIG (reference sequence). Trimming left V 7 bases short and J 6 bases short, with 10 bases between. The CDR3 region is CAFDYSNEQFF. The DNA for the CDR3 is TGTGCCTTTGATTACAGCAATGAGCAGTTCTTC.

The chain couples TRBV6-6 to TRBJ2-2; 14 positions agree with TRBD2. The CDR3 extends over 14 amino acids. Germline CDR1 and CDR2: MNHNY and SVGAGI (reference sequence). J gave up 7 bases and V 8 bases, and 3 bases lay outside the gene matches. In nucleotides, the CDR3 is TGTGCCAGCTGGGGGACTAGCGGGAGCGGGGAGCTGTTTTTT. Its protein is CASWGTSGSGELFF.

The CDR3 protein is CASSLSAGQGYTF. CDR3 sequence (DNA): TGTGCCAGCAGCTTATCCGCAGGGCAAGGCTACACCTTC. The chain links TRBV7-3 to TRBJ1-2, with a tentative D call TRBD1 (5 bases). V was trimmed by 2 bases and J by 8 bases, leaving 12 bases between them. Germline V gives CDR1 SGHTA, CDR2 FQGTGA. The CDR3 runs 13 residues. Filled out from reference TRBV7-3 and TRBJ1-2, the complete variable domain reads GAGVSQTPSNKVTEKGKYVELRCDPISGHTALYWYRQSLGQGPEFLIYFQGTGAADDSGLPNDRFFAVRPEGSVSTLKIQRTERGDSAVYLCASSLSAGQGYTFGSGTRLTVV.

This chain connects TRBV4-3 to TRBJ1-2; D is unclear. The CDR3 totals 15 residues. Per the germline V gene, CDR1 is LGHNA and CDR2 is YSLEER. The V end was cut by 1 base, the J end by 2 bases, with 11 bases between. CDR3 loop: CASSQGVAGNYGYTF. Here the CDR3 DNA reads TGCGCCAGCAGCCAAGGCGTGGCAGGCAACTATGGCTACACCTTC.

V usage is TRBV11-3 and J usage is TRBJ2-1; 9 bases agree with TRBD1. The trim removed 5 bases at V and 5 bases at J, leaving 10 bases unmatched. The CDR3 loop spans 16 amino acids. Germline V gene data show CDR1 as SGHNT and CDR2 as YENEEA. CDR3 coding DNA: TGTGCCAGCAGCACACACCCGGGACAGGGCGACAATGAGCAGTTCTTC. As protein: CASSTHPGQGDNEQFF.

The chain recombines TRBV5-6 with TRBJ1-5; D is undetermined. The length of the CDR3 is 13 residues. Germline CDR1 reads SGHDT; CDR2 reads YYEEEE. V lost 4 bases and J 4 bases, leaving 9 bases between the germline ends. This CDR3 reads CASSPGRNQPQHF. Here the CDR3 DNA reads TGTGCCAGCAGCCCTGGTAGAAATCAGCCCCAGCATTTT.

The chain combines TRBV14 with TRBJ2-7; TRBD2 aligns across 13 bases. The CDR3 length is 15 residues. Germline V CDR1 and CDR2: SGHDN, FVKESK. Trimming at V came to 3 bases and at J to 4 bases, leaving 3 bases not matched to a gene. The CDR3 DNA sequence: TGTGCCAGCAGCCAGTGGACTAGCGGGAGTTACGAGCAGTACTTC. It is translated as CASSQWTSGSYEQYF.

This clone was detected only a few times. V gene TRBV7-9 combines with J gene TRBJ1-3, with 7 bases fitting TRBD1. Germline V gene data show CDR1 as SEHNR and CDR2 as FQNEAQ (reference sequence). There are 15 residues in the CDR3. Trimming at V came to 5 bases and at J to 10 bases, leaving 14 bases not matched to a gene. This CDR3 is CASSQPMTGSTTIYF. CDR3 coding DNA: TGTGCCAGCAGCCAACCAATGACAGGGAGTACGACCATATATTTT.

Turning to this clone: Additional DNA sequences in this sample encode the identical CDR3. The CDR3 region has the DNA TGTGCCAGCAGCTTAGGACAGGGGAACACCGGGGAGCTGTTTTTT. Protein product: CASSLGQGNTGELFF. The chain combines TRBV7-9 with TRBJ2-2, with TRBD1 matching over 7 bases. The CDR3 sequence is 15 residues long. The germline CDR1 and CDR2 sequences are SEHNR and FQNEAQ (reference sequence). V gave up 1 base and J gave up 1 base; unmatched junction bases: 0.

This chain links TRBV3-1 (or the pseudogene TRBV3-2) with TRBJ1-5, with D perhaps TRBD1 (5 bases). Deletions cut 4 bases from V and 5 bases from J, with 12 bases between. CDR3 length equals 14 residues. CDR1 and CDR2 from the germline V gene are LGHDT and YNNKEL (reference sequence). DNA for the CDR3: TGTGCCAGCAGCCCGAGGACATTGGATCAGCCCCAGCATTTT. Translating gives CASSPRTLDQPQHF.

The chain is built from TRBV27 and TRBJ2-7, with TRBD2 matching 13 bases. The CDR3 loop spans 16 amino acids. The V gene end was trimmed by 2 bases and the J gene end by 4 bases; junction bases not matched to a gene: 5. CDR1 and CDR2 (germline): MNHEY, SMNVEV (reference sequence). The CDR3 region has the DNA TGTGCCAGCAGTTTACACGGGACTAGCGGGATTTACGAGCAGTACTTC. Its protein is CASSLHGTSGIYEQYF.

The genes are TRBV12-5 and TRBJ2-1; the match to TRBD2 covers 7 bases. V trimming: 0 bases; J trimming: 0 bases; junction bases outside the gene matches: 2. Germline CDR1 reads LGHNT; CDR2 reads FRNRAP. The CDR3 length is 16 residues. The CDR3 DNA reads TGTGCTAGTGGTTTGGTACGCGGGAGCTCCTACAATGAGCAGTTCTTC. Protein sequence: CASGLVRGSSYNEQFF.

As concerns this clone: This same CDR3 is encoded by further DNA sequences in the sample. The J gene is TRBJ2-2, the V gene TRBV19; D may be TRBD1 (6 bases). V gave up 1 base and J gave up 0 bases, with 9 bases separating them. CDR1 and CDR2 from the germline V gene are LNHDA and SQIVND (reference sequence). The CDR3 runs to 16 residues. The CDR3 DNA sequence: TGTGCCAGTAGTATAGGTCAGGGGACGAACACCGGGGAGCTGTTTTTT. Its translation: CASSIGQGTNTGELFF.

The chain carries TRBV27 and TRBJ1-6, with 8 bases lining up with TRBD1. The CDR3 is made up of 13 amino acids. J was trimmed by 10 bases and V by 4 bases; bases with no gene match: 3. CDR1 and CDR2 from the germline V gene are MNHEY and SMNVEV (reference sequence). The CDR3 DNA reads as TGTGCCAGCAGTTCGACAGGGGAATCACCCCTCCACTTT. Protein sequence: CASSSTGESPLHF.

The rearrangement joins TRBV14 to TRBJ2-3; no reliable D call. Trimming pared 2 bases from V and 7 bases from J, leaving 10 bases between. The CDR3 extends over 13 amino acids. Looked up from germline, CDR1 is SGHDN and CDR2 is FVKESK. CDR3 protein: CASSQPGPNTQYF. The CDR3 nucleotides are TGTGCCAGCAGCCAACCAGGCCCGAATACGCAGTATTTT.

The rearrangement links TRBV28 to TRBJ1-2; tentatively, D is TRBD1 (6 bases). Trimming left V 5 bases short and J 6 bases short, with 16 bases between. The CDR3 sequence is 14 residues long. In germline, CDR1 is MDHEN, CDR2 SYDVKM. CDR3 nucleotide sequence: TGTGCCAGCAGTCCCTCAGACAGGTTTGATGGCTACACCTTC. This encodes CASSPSDRFDGYTF.

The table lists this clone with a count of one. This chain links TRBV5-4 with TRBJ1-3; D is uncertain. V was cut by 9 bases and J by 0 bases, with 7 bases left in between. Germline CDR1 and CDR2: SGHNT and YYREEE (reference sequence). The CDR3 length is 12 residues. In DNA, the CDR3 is TGTGCCATCGGGAGCTCTGGAAACACCATATATTTT. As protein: CAIGSSGNTIYF.